Shown below are 21 T cell receptor beta chains from a single sample sequenced in a study of blood T cell repertoires in COVID-19. Sequenced by immunoSEQ multiplex PCR; TCRdb stores in-frame clones only, minus some. The table records approximately 140,000 clones, 84% of them present only once. Sequences were obtained from PBMCs or T cells enriched from blood (not recorded which). The origin of the receptors is a woman aged 50 to 60 who had been exposed to COVID-19.

V usage is TRBV4-1 and J usage is TRBJ1-2; TRBD1 matches at 9 bases. CDR3 length: 14 amino acids. Unmatched junction bases numbered 7, after V lost 3 bases and J lost 8 bases. Germline V gene data show CDR1 as MGHRA and CDR2 as YSYEKL. The CDR3, as DNA: TGCGCCAGCAGCCACCCGGGACAGGGCCGCGGCTACACCTTC. Translated, it gives CASSHPGQGRGYTF.

The chain uses TRBV9 and TRBJ1-6; D may be TRBD1 (5 bases). The CDR3 sequence is 14 residues long. From germline, CDR1 is SGDLS and CDR2 YYNGEE. V was trimmed by 3 bases and J by 4 bases, leaving 8 bases between them. The CDR3: CASSATVYNSPLHF. Here the CDR3 DNA reads TGTGCCAGCAGCGCGACAGTTTATAATTCACCCCTCCACTTT.

The chain recombines TRBV6-2 or TRBV6-3 with TRBJ2-5, with D maybe TRBD2 (5 bases). V lost 2 bases to trimming and J lost 5 bases, with 18 bases between them. Germline V lookup: CDR1 MNHEY, CDR2 SVGEGT. The CDR3 is 16 residues long. CDR3 DNA: TGTGCCAGCAGTTACATCCCCTTTGTAAGCGGCGAGACCCAGTACTTC. Its translation: CASSYIPFVSGETQYF.

V is TRBV11-2 and J is TRBJ2-1; no reliable D call. The CDR3 consists of 15 residues. Germline CDR1 reads SGHAT; CDR2 reads FQNNGV. With 5 bases removed from V and 0 bases from J, the gap between germline ends came to 11 bases. CDR3 protein: CASSTSAVSYNEQFF. CDR3 DNA sequence: TGTGCCAGCAGCACTTCGGCGGTCTCCTACAATGAGCAGTTCTTC.

The chain combines TRBV5-4 with TRBJ2-7, with D possibly being TRBD2 (6 bases). CDR3 length: 16 residues. Per the germline V gene, CDR1 is SGHNT and CDR2 is YYREEE (reference sequence). Trimming cost V 4 bases and J 2 bases, with 19 bases left between them. The CDR3 region is CASSAGNTGVTYEQYF. The CDR3 DNA sequence: TGTGCCAGCAGCGCGGGCAACACGGGAGTAACCTACGAGCAGTACTTC.

The rearrangement uses TRBV7-3 and TRBJ1-5; D is ambiguous. The ends were cut back, 2 bases at V and 6 bases at J, with 20 bases in the middle. This CDR3 spans 17 amino acids. The germline CDR1 and CDR2 sequences are SGHTA and FQGTGA. The CDR3 coding sequence is TGTGCCAGCAGCTTACTCCCCATCCAGCGTATGCCTCAGCCCCAGCATTTT. Encoded protein: CASSLLPIQRMPQPQHF. Supplemented by reference TRBV7-3 and TRBJ1-5, the full variable domain reads GAGVSQTPSNKVTEKGKYVELRCDPISGHTALYWYRQSLGQGPEFLIYFQGTGAADDSGLPNDRFFAVRPEGSVSTLKIQRTERGDSAVYLCASSLLPIQRMPQPQHFGDGTRLSIL.

The chain joins TRBV25-1 to TRBJ1-1; 7 bases fit TRBD1. The CDR3 is 12 residues long. The germline V gene encodes CDR1 MGHDK and CDR2 SYGVNS. CDR3 sequence reads: CASGGWDTEAFF. In DNA form, the CDR3 reads TGTGCTTCAGGGGGGTGGGACACTGAAGCTTTCTTT.

The chain recombines TRBV6-2 or TRBV6-3 with TRBJ1-1; D possibly corresponds to TRBD1 (6 bases). V gave up 5 bases and J gave up 1 base, with 17 bases separating them. Germline V CDR1 and CDR2: MNHEY, SVGEGT. The CDR3 consists of 16 residues. The CDR3 nucleotides are TGTGCCAGCAGTCAACAGGGTGCGGGAGGGAACACTGAAGCTTTCTTT. Translation: CASSQQGAGGNTEAFF.

This clone was picked up one time. The rearrangement uses TRBV24-1 and TRBJ2-3; TRBD2 is a possible D gene (7 bases). The V and J ends lost 8 bases and 7 bases respectively, with 27 bases between them. Germline V lookup: CDR1 KGHDR, CDR2 SFDVKD. CDR3 length equals 17 residues. CDR3 sequence reads: CATTMVFGGGGPHTQYF. CDR3 bases: TGTGCCACCACTATGGTCTTTGGTGGGGGGGGGCCGCATACGCAGTATTTT.

J is TRBJ2-7 and V is TRBV7-8; TRBD1 is a possible D gene (6 bases). CDR3 length: 13 amino acids. Germline CDR1 SGHVS, CDR2 FQNEAQ. Between the trimmed V and J ends, which lost 4 bases and 6 bases, there was a span of 13 bases. CDR3 in DNA: TGTGCCAGCAGCTCCCAGGGGATGAGCGAGCAGTACTTC. It yields the protein CASSSQGMSEQYF.

The rearrangement joins TRBV29-1 to TRBJ2-4, with TRBD2 identical over 7 bases. The J segment lost 8 bases and the V segment lost 3 bases, leaving 1 base of the junction unmatched. The germline V gene has CDR1 SQVTM and CDR2 ANQGSEA. The CDR3 consists of 11 residues. The CDR3 coding sequence is TGCAGCGTTGATCGGGGGGACATTCAGTACTTC. Its translation: CSVDRGDIQYF.

The V gene is TRBV19, the J gene TRBJ2-7; D perhaps matches TRBD1 (5 bases). The V gene lost 3 bases and the J gene lost 5 bases, with 5 bases spanning the gap. The CDR3 contains 11 residues. CDR1 and CDR2 (germline): LNHDA, SQIVND (reference sequence). The CDR3 reads CASSMDNEQYF. CDR3 in DNA: TGTGCCAGTAGTATGGACAACGAGCAGTACTTC. Variable domain in full (rest from reference TRBV19 and TRBJ2-7): DGGITQSPKYLFRKEGQNVTLSCEQNLNHDAMYWYRQDPGQGLRLIYYSQIVNDFQKGDIAEGYSVSREKKESFPLTVTSAQKNPTAFYLCASSMDNEQYFGPGTRLTVT.

This clone appeared a single time. V gene TRBV4-3 combines with J gene TRBJ1-4, with a possible D match to TRBD1 (6 bases). CDR3 length: 16 residues. CDR1 LGHNA and CDR2 YSLEER come from the germline V gene. Trimming took off 1 base at V and 4 bases at J, with 13 bases between the two ends. The CDR3 bases are TGCGCCAGCAGCCAAGGAGCCCAAGGGGGTAATGAAAAACTGTTTTTT. Amino acids: CASSQGAQGGNEKLFF.

The rearrangement links TRBV5-4 to TRBJ2-7; 9 nucleotides agree with TRBD2. CDR1 is SGHNT, CDR2 YYREEE, per germline (reference sequence). This CDR3 has 15 amino acids. Germline trimming cut 2 bases from V and 5 bases from J; bases unmatched to any gene: 8. CDR3 nucleotides: TGTGCCAGCAGCTTCGGTAGCGGGAGTTTCAACGAGCAGTACTTC. Protein product: CASSFGSGSFNEQYF. Full variable domain (missing parts from reference TRBV5-4 and TRBJ2-7): ETGVTQSPTHLIKTRGQQVTLRCSSQSGHNTVSWYQQALGQGPQFIFQYYREEENGRGNFPPRFSGLQFPNYSSELNVNALELDDSALYLCASSFGSGSFNEQYFGPGTRLTVT.

The chain uses TRBV3-1 (or the pseudogene TRBV3-2) and TRBJ1-1, with D tentatively TRBD1 (5 bases). The CDR3 covers 14 residues. Germline assignment: CDR1 LGHDT and CDR2 YNNKEL (reference sequence). The V and J ends lost 4 bases and 7 bases respectively, with 16 bases between them. The CDR3 DNA reads TGTGCCAGCAGCCCCGTTGGCGGGGCGGGTGAAGCTTTCTTT. Translating gives CASSPVGGAGEAFF.

The genes are TRBV5-1 and TRBJ1-4; D may be TRBD1 (6 bases). V lost 2 bases to trimming and J lost 8 bases, with 13 bases between them. The CDR3 contains 14 residues. The germline CDR1 and CDR2 sequences are SGHRS and YFSETQ. The DNA for the CDR3 is TGCGCCAGCAGCTTCGGGGGGCAAGGGGAAAAACTGTTTTTT. It encodes CASSFGGQGEKLFF. The whole variable domain, remainder taken from reference TRBV5-1 and TRBJ1-4, is KAGVTQTPRYLIKTRGQQVTLSCSPISGHRSVSWYQQTPGQGLQFLFEYFSETQRNKGNFPGRFSGRQFSNSRSEMNVSTLELGDSALYLCASSFGGQGEKLFFGSGTQLSVL.

The V and J genes are TRBV6-2 or TRBV6-3 and TRBJ2-2, with 9 bases matching TRBD2. The CDR3 loop spans 17 amino acids. Trimming at V came to 2 bases and at J to 0 bases, leaving 4 bases not matched to a gene. Germline V gene lookup returns CDR1 MNHEY and CDR2 SVGEGT. The CDR3 reads CASSYGTSFANTGELFF. The CDR3 region has the DNA TGTGCCAGCAGTTACGGGACTAGCTTCGCGAACACCGGGGAGCTGTTTTTT.

The chain couples TRBV9 to TRBJ2-7; the match to TRBD2 covers 10 bases. Per the germline V gene, CDR1 is SGDLS and CDR2 is YYNGEE. This CDR3 has 14 residues. The J segment lost 5 bases and the V segment lost 2 bases, leaving 4 bases of the junction unmatched. The CDR3 DNA reads TGTGCCAGCAGCGTTAAAGCGGGGGGGGACGAGCAGTACTTC. Its translation: CASSVKAGGDEQYF.

The chain combines TRBV30 with TRBJ2-7; 9 bases agree with TRBD1. Germline trimming cut 1 base from V and 4 bases from J; bases unmatched to any gene: 8. Germline assignment: CDR1 GTSNPN and CDR2 SVGIG (reference sequence). The CDR3 contains 15 residues. CDR3 residues: CAWSGGQGVVYEQYF. The CDR3, as DNA: TGTGCCTGGAGTGGGGGACAGGGAGTAGTATACGAGCAGTACTTC.

The chain joins TRBV7-2 to TRBJ2-3, with D perhaps TRBD2 (7 bases). Trimming shortened V by 3 bases and J by 4 bases, and 14 bases separated the two germline ends. Germline V gene sequence: CDR1 SGHTA, CDR2 FQGNSA. The length of the CDR3 is 15 residues. The CDR3 region is CASSLRLAGADTQYF. CDR3 coding DNA: TGTGCCAGCAGCTTGCGACTAGCAGGGGCAGATACGCAGTATTTT.

This chain links TRBV15 with TRBJ1-2, with 8 bases that match TRBD1. CDR3 size: 16 residues. V dropped 0 bases and J dropped 8; count of bases not matched to a gene: 11. In germline, CDR1 is LNHNV, CDR2 YYDKDF (reference sequence). The CDR3 nucleotides read TGTGCCACCAGCAGAGATCAGGGGGCCAGAACAGGAGGCTACACCTTC. It codes for CATSRDQGARTGGYTF.